The text below deals with one T cell receptor (beta chain). What it binds is unknown. Germline-derived CDR1 and CDR2 are LNHDA and SQIVND (reference sequence). The CDR3 length is 14 residues. The sample belongs to a study of CD8+CD57+ T cells in acquired aplastic anemia. Findings and limits, study-wide: Patients and controls had CD8+ Simpson's diversity values that were not significantly distinct.

Using genomic DNA as the template, TCR beta VDJ and CDR3 profiling was carried out. Each CDR3 protein gets one entry after TCRdb re-called the reads with MiXCR. The data hold around 220,000 distinct CDR3 sequences, with about half observed a single time. Sequencing involved patients with CD8+CD57+ cell expansion previously shown by flow cytometry. Patients uniformly had severe acquired aplastic anemia. Input material: sorted CD4+, CD8+, or CD8+CD57+ T cells (not recorded which) from PBMCs. The chain couples TRBV19 to TRBJ2-5; 9 bases match TRBD1. Near its end, the DNA agrees better with TRBJ2-7, so the J call may be wrong. This TCR was recovered from a human donor with aplastic anemia. In DNA form, the CDR3 reads TGTGCCACACGTCGCCGGGACAGGGACAACGAGCAGTACTTC. Translation gives CATRRRDRDNEQYF.